These T cell receptor beta chains were read from a single sample in a study of CD8 T cells in Susac syndrome. MiXCR, run by TCRdb on the immunoSEQ multiplex PCR reads, gives a single entry per CDR3 protein. The sample shows over 150,000 distinct CDR3 sequences, approximately 94% of them seen only once. What was sequenced was CD4+ T cells from PBMCs. These receptors were collected from a human donor with Susac syndrome. Each CDR3 is given with its conserved first and last residue. The order of the fields is J gene, V gene, clone size, D gene, CDR3 protein, CDR3 DNA. D genes are given only for firm matches. Rows may omit the clone size; those that give it use once, few, many or a size class.

>TRBJ2-7|TRBV29-1|once|TRBD2
CSVRLAGLYEQYF
TGCAGCGTTCGCCTAGCGGGGCTATACGAGCAGTACTTC
>TRBJ2-1|TRBV7-9|NA|NA
CASSRWGGGSYNEQFF
TGTGCCAGCAGCCGATGGGGAGGGGGTTCCTACAATGAGCAGTTCTTC
>TRBJ2-1|TRBV5-4|NA|NA
CASSLQTPDEQFF
TGTGCCAGCAGCTTGCAGACCCCGGATGAGCAGTTCTTC
>TRBJ2-5|TRBV24-1|NA|NA
CATSDPGTAETQYF
TGTGCCACCAGTGACCCCGGTACGGCGGAGACCCAGTACTTC
>TRBJ2-7|TRBV4-3|NA|NA
CASSQVGLASEQYF
TGCGCCAGCAGCCAAGTAGGGCTAGCATCCGAGCAGTACTTC
>TRBJ1-1|TRBV12-3/TRBV12-4|once|NA
CASSLRRIDTEAFF
TGTGCCAGCAGTTTAAGAAGAATAGACACTGAAGCTTTCTTT
>TRBJ1-5|TRBV7-9|once|NA
CASSSGPYVGQPQHF
TGTGCCAGCAGTTCCGGGCCCTACGTCGGGCAGCCCCAGCATTTT
>TRBJ1-5|TRBV24-1|NA|NA
CATSDGRTGPFGEPQHF
TGTGCCACCAGTGATGGCAGGACGGGGCCGTTCGGGGAGCCCCAGCATTTT
>TRBJ1-2|TRBV11-1|NA|NA
CASSGGLFNYGYTF
TGTGCCAGCAGCGGAGGACTTTTTAACTATGGCTACACCTTC
>TRBJ1-1|TRBV12-3/TRBV12-4|NA|TRBD1
CASSFGAAAGGRSAFF
TGTGCCAGCAGTTTCGGTGCTGCGGCAGGGGGCAGGTCGGCTTTCTTT
>TRBJ2-1|TRBV12-3/TRBV12-4|NA|NA
CASSLAEYSGNEQFF
TGTGCCAGCAGTTTAGCGGAATACTCCGGCAATGAGCAGTTCTTC
>TRBJ1-5|TRBV5-1|NA|TRBD1
CASSSGQEGQPQHF
TGCGCCAGCAGCTCTGGACAGGAAGGACAGCCCCAGCATTTT
>TRBJ2-7|TRBV30|NA|NA
CAWRRRGASYEQYF
TGTGCCTGGAGAAGGCGGGGTGCCTCCTACGAGCAGTACTTC
>TRBJ2-1|TRBV7-9|NA|TRBD1
CASSLRDRAVNNEQFF
TGTGCCAGCAGCTTAAGGGACAGGGCGGTGAACAATGAGCAGTTCTTC
>TRBJ1-2|TRBV20-1|NA|NA
CSARRRGHGYTF
TGCAGTGCTAGACGCAGGGGACATGGCTACACCTTC
>TRBJ2-2|TRBV5-1|NA|TRBD2
CASSPLLAGDTGELFF
TGCGCCAGCAGCCCCCTACTAGCGGGGGACACCGGGGAGCTGTTTTTT
>TRBJ2-4|TRBV9|NA|NA
CASSPQGQNIQYF
TGTGCCAGCAGCCCCCAGGGGCAAAACATTCAGTACTTC
>TRBJ2-6|TRBV29-1|NA|TRBD1
CSAAGTASGANVLTF
TGCAGCGCAGCCGGGACAGCCTCTGGGGCCAACGTCCTGACTTTC
>TRBJ1-5|TRBV28|NA|TRBD1
CASSPQGQGGNQPQHF
TGTGCCAGCAGTCCTCAAGGACAGGGAGGAAATCAGCCCCAGCATTTT
>TRBJ1-5|TRBV27|NA|NA
CASSAQGGYQPQHF
TGTGCCAGCAGTGCACAGGGAGGATATCAGCCCCAGCATTTT
>TRBJ2-7|TRBV29-1|NA|NA
CSAGGRSSYEQYF
TGCAGCGCCGGGGGACGGTCGTCCTACGAGCAGTACTTC
>TRBJ2-5|TRBV5-4|NA|NA
CASARGNQETQYF
TGTGCCAGCGCCCGGGGGAACCAAGAGACCCAGTACTTC
>TRBJ2-7|TRBV7-8|NA|TRBD2
CASSLTAGGPTAYEQYF
TGTGCCAGCAGCTTAACAGCGGGAGGTCCCACCGCCTACGAGCAGTACTTC
>TRBJ1-2|TRBV4-1|NA|TRBD1
CASSQQQGVTYGYTF
TGCGCCAGCAGCCAACAGCAGGGGGTGACCTATGGCTACACCTTC
>TRBJ1-4|TRBV15|NA|TRBD1
CATSPGQGGEKLFF
TGTGCCACCAGCCCGGGACAGGGTGGAGAAAAACTGTTTTTT
>TRBJ2-7|TRBV15|NA|NA
CATSRDPGWQYF
TGTGCCACCAGCAGAGACCCTGGATGGCAGTACTTC
>TRBJ2-1|TRBV5-1|NA|TRBD2
CASSPVGGDGEQFF
TGCGCCAGCAGCCCGGTCGGGGGGGATGGTGAGCAGTTCTTC
>TRBJ2-5|TRBV10-2|NA|TRBD2
CASRPSGGAETQYF
TGCGCCAGCAGGCCTAGCGGGGGGGCGGAGACCCAGTACTTC
>TRBJ1-2|TRBV20-1|NA|TRBD1
CSADSGQGFSGYTF
TGCAGTGCAGATTCGGGACAGGGGTTTAGCGGCTACACCTTC
>TRBJ1-5|TRBV19|once|NA
CASSPQGNQPQHF
TGTGCCAGTAGTCCACAGGGAAACCAGCCCCAGCATTTT
>TRBJ2-5|TRBV20-1|NA|NA
CSARLGGLETQYF
TGCAGTGCTCGATTAGGGGGGCTGGAGACCCAGTACTTC
>TRBJ1-1|TRBV30|NA|NA
CAWTLQNTEAFF
TGTGCCTGGACACTACAAAACACTGAAGCTTTCTTT
>TRBJ2-2|TRBV20-1|NA|NA
CSARGGPGGGELFF
TGCAGTGCTAGAGGGGGCCCTGGGGGCGGGGAGCTGTTTTTT
>TRBJ1-3|TRBV12-3/TRBV12-4|NA|NA
CASSLGGPEVPSGNTIYF
TGTGCCAGCAGTTTAGGGGGCCCGGAGGTACCCTCTGGAAACACCATATATTTT
>TRBJ2-1|TRBV29-1|NA|NA
CSVWTVEQFF
TGCAGCGTTTGGACTGTAGAGCAGTTCTTC
>TRBJ1-5|TRBV7-9|NA|NA
CASSPPQGQPQHF
TGTGCCAGCAGCCCCCCGCAGGGTCAGCCCCAGCATTTT
>TRBJ2-3|TRBV9|NA|NA
CASSVITGSTDTQYF
TGTGCCAGCAGCGTAATAACGGGGAGCACAGATACGCAGTATTTT
>TRBJ2-5|TRBV29-1|NA|TRBD2
CSANGLAGNQETQYF
TGCAGCGCTAACGGACTAGCGGGGAACCAAGAGACCCAGTACTTC
>TRBJ1-5|TRBV12-3/TRBV12-4|NA|NA
CASSLLWQPQHF
TGTGCCAGCAGTTTACTGTGGCAGCCCCAGCATTTT
>TRBJ1-6|TRBV5-6|NA|TRBD1
CASSSRQGRAPLHF
TGTGCCAGCAGCTCGAGACAGGGACGGGCACCCCTCCACTTT
>TRBJ2-5|TRBV5-1|NA|NA
CASSLIGRIQEETQYF
TGCGCCAGCAGCTTGATCGGGCGGATTCAGGAAGAGACCCAGTACTTC
>TRBJ1-1|TRBV20-1|NA|NA
CSALLGTEAFF
TGCAGTGCTCTGTTGGGCACTGAAGCTTTCTTT
>TRBJ2-1|TRBV12-3/TRBV12-4|NA|TRBD1
CASSFPGQGEVEQFF
TGTGCCAGCAGTTTCCCGGGACAGGGTGAGGTTGAGCAGTTCTTC
>TRBJ1-1|TRBV30|NA|NA
CALSGGFTEAFF
TGTGCCCTTTCGGGGGGGTTCACTGAAGCTTTCTTT
>TRBJ1-5|TRBV7-2|NA|NA
CASSSDQWGNQPQLF
TGTGCCAGCAGCAGCGACCAGTGGGGCAATCAGCCCCAGCTTTTT
>TRBJ2-7|TRBV7-2|NA|TRBD1
CASSLGGTGGTYEQYF
TGTGCCAGCAGCTTAGGGGGGACAGGGGGGACCTACGAGCAGTACTTC
>TRBJ2-5|TRBV29-1|NA|NA
CSVSMTVMGETQYF
TGCAGCGTTTCAATGACTGTGATGGGGGAGACCCAGTACTTC
>TRBJ2-7|TRBV4-3|once|TRBD2
CASSQELAGVLEQYF
TGCGCCAGCAGCCAAGAACTAGCGGGAGTACTCGAGCAGTACTTC
>TRBJ1-2|TRBV29-1|NA|NA
CSVYVDRFGYTF
TGCAGCGTCTACGTTGACAGGTTTGGCTACACCTTC
>TRBJ1-1|TRBV29-1|NA|NA
CSAQDMNTEAFF
TGCAGCGCCCAAGACATGAACACTGAAGCTTTCTTT
>TRBJ2-5|TRBV20-1|NA|TRBD2
CSAPGRLAETQYF
TGCAGTGCCCCTGGGAGACTAGCGGAGACCCAGTACTTC
>TRBJ2-7|TRBV28|NA|NA
CASIDSSTYEQYF
TGTGCCAGCATAGACAGTTCCACCTACGAGCAGTACTTC
>TRBJ2-3|TRBV29-1|NA|TRBD2
CSVAQGLGTDTQYF
TGCAGCGTTGCTCAGGGACTAGGCACAGATACGCAGTATTTT
>TRBJ2-2|TRBV6-1|few|TRBD1
CASSPDRLRGSGELFF
TGTGCCAGCAGCCCGGACAGGTTAAGAGGATCCGGGGAGCTGTTTTTT
>TRBJ2-1|TRBV28|NA|TRBD2
CASRGGSGRALEQFF
TGTGCCAGCAGGGGGGGAAGCGGGAGGGCGCTTGAGCAGTTCTTC